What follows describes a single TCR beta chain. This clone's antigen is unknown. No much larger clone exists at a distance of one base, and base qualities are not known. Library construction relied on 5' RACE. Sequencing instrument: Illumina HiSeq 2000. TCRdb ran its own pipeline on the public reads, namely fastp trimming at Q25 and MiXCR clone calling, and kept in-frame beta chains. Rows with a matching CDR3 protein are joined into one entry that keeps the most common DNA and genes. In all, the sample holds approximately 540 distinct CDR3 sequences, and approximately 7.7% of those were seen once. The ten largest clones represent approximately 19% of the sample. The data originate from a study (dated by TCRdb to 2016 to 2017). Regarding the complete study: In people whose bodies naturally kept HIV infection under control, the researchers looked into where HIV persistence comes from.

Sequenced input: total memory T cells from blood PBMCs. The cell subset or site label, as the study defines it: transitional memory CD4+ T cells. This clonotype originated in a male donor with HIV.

The nucleotides are TGCGCCAGCAGCCTCTCTGTGGGGGGGGCAAAGGGGTACAATGAGCAGTTCTTC. Translated, it gives CASSLSVGGAKGYNEQFF. The chain couples TRBV4-1 to TRBJ2-1; TRBD2 might be the D gene, on 7 matching bases. A distance of 23 bases separates the germline ends of V and J, which lose 4 bases and 4 bases respectively. The CDR3 holds 18 amino acids from the cysteine to the phenylalanine. Just CDR3 DNA is preserved here, 54 bases in frame from base 1. Based on the germline V gene, the CDR1 and CDR2 sequences are MGHRA and YSYEKL.